Given below is one T cell receptor (beta chain) in context. The germline V gene has CDR1 ENHRY and CDR2 SYGVKD. The CDR3 sequence is 13 residues long. V dropped 5 bases and J dropped 10; count of bases not matched to a gene: 8. The sample comes from a study of CD8 T cells in Susac syndrome. In blood CD8+ and CD4+ T cells, TCR beta underwent sequencing. TEMRA cells underwent FACS enrichment and CD8+ and CD4+ T cells underwent negative isolation. RNA, at about 0.45 to 1 ug, was reverse transcribed with random hexamers. TCR beta CDR3 was amplified by immunoSEQ multiplex PCR. This amplification extended across 54 Vbeta and 13 Jbeta segments. TCRdb independently ran MiXCR on the immunoSEQ multiplex PCR reads; one entry per CDR3 protein. The sample lists about 300,000 distinct CDR3 sequences; 70% to 90% were seen once.

The rearrangement uses TRBV10-3 and TRBJ2-5; 9 nucleotides match TRBD1. Sequencing was carried out using CD8+ T cells from PBMCs. The clonotype comes from a human donor with multiple sclerosis. The CDR3 protein is CAISQTGGRLQYF. As DNA, the CDR3 is TGTGCCATCAGTCAGACAGGGGGACGCCTCCAGTACTTC.